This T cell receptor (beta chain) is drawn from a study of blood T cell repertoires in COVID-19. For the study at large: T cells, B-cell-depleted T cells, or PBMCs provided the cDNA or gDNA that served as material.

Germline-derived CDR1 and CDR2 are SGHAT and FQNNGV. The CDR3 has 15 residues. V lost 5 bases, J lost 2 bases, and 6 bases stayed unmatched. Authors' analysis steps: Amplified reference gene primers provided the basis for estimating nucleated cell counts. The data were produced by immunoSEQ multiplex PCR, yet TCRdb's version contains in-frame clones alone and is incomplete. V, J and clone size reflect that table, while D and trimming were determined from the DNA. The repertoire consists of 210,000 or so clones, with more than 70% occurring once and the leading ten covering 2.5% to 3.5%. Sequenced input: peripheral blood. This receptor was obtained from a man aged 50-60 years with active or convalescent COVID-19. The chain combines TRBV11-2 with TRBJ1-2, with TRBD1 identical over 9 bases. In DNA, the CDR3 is TGTGCCAGCAGCAGACCGGGACAGGGAAACTATGGCTACACCTTC. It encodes CASSRPGQGNYGYTF.